This paragraph reports one TCR beta chain. PCR used 60 Vbeta primers and 13 Jbeta primers. Profiling relied on immunoSEQ multiplex PCR, and the TCRdb table lists in-frame clones only, not all of them. The data contain around 90,000 clones, roughly 78% of them singletons. The data stem from a study of cytomegalovirus exposure and HLA in healthy donors. Study context: T cells numbering some 170 million yielded 95 million to 140 million unique TCR beta sequences in an earlier analysis.

CDR1 and CDR2 from the germline V gene are LNHDA and SQIVND (reference sequence). V was cut by 5 bases and J by 5 bases, with 9 bases left in between. The CDR3 extends over 12 amino acids. This receptor was identified in a man aged 25-45 years in good health and CMV-seronegative. The specimen sequenced was PBMCs. The rearrangement links TRBV19 to TRBJ1-1, with D possibly TRBD1 on 6 matching bases. The CDR3 DNA is TGTGCCAGTAGTGTAAGGGGGACTGAAGCTTTCTTT. Translating gives CASSVRGTEAFF.